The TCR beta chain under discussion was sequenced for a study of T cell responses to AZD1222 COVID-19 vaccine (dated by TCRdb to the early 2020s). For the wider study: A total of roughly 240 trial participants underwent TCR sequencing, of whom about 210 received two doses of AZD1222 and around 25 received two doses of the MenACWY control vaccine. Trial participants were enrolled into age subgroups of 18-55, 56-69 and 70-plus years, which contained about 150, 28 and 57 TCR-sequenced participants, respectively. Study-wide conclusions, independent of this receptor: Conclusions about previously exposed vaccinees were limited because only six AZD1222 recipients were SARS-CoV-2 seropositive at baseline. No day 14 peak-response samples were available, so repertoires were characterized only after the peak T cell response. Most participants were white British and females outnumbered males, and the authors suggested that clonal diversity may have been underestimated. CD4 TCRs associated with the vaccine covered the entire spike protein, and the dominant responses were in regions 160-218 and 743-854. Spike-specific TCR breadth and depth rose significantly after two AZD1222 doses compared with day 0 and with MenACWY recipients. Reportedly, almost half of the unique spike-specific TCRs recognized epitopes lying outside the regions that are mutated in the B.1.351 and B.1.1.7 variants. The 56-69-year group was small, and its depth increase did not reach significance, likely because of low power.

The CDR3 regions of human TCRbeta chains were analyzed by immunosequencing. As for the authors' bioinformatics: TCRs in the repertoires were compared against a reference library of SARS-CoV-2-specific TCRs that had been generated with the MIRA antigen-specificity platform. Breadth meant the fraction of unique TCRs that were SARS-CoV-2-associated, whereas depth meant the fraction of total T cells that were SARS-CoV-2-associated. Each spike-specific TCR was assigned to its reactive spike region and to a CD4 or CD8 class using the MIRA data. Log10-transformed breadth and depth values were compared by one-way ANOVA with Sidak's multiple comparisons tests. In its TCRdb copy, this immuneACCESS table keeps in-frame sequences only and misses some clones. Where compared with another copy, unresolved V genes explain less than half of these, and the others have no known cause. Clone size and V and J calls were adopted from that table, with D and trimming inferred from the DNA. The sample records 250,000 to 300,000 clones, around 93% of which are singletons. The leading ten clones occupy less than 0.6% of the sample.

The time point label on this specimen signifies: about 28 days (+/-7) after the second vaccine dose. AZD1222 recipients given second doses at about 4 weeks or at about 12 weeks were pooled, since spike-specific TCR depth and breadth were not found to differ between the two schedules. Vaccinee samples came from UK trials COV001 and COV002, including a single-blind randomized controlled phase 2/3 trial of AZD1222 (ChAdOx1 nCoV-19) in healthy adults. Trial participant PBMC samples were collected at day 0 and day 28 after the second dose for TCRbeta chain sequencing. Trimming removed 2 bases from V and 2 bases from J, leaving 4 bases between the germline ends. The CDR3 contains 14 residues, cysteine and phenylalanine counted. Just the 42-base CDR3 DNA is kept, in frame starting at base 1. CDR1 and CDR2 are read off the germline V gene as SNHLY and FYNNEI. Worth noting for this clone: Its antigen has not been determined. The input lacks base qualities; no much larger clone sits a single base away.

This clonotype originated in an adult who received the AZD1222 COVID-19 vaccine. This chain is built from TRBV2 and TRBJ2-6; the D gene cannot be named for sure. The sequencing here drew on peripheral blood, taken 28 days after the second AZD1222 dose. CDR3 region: CASSERAGANVLTF. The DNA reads TGTGCCAGCAGTGAAAGGGCTGGGGCCAACGTCCTGACTTTC.